Reported below is one T cell receptor (beta chain). Its antigen remains unidentified. The CDR3 extends over 13 amino acids. Per the germline V gene, CDR1 is SGHNT and CDR2 is YYREEE (reference sequence). The ends were cut back, 4 bases at V and 4 bases at J, with 10 bases in the middle. These data come from a study of cytomegalovirus exposure and HLA in healthy donors. Findings of the study overall: Analysis performed later found 16,000 or so TCR beta sequences associated with HLA alleles at 0.05 false discovery rate.

The PCR employed 60 Vbeta primers together with 13 Jbeta primers. Source study methods: Later, tens of millions of unique TCR beta chains were counted in an analysis, and about 10 million of them were shared. Profiling relied on immunoSEQ multiplex PCR, and the TCRdb table lists in-frame clones only, not all of them. The V and J calls and the clone size are those of that table, but D and trimming were determined from the DNA. The data show roughly 190,000 clones, about 84% seen once. The source of this sequence is a man in his forties or fifties in good health and CMV-seronegative. The sample consisted of PBMCs. The V and J genes are TRBV5-4 and TRBJ2-3, with a weak D call TRBD2 (5 bases). CDR3 residues: CASSLDGADTQYF. Written as DNA, the CDR3 is TGTGCCAGCAGCCTCGACGGGGCAGATACGCAGTATTTT.